Sequencing of this TCR beta chain was carried out in a study of cytomegalovirus exposure and HLA in healthy donors. General study findings and limits: A reported reduction in N-insertions relative to the roughly 640-donor mean was seen in an Asian-associated ancestry cluster in a later analysis. In vitro experiments confirmed that three CMV-associated chains were specific for CMV antigens.

The PCR employed 60 Vbeta primers together with 13 Jbeta primers. Assay: immunoSEQ multiplex PCR; the TCRdb copy retains only in-frame clones and omits some. Among 100,000 to 150,000 clones, roughly 80% were seen once, and the ten largest hold roughly 1.2%. Trimming stripped 5 bases from V and 6 bases from J, with 17 bases between. The CDR3 has 15 amino acids. Germline loops: CDR1 SGHAT, CDR2 FQNNGV. Details on this clone: Its antigen is unknown.

The chain recombines TRBV11-2 with TRBJ1-5; possibly TRBD1 for D (5 bases). The sequence was collected from a female donor in good health and CMV-seronegative. Sequencing was carried out using PBMCs. CDR3 loop: CASSPGTIGSQPQHF. As DNA, the CDR3 is TGTGCCAGCAGCCCCGGGACTATTGGGAGTCAGCCCCAGCATTTT.